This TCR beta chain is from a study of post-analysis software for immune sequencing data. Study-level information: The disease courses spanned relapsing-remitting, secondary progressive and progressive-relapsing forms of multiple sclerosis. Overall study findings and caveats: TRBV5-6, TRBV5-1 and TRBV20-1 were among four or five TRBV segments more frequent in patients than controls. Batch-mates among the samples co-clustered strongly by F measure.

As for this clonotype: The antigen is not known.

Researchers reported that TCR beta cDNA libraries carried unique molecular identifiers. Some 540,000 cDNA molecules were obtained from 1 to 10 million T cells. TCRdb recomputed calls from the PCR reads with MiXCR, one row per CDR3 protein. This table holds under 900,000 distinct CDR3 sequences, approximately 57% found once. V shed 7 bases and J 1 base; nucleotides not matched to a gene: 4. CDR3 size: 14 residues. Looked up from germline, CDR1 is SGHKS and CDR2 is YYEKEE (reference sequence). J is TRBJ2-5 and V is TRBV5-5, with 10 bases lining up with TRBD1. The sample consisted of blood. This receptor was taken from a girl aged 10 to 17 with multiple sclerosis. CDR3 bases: TGTGCCAGCGGACAGGGGGGGCTCCAAGAGACCCAGTACTTC. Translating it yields CASGQGGLQETQYF.